The 29 T cell receptor beta chains below were found in one sample sequenced in a study of blood T cell repertoires in COVID-19. The table came from immunoSEQ multiplex PCR; TCRdb's copy has only in-frame clones and leaves some out. The data contain fewer than 150,000 clones, around three quarters of them seen just once; the ten biggest clones take up 11%. Source material: peripheral blood. These receptors were collected from a human donor in a cohort sampled during active COVID-19.

The chain joins TRBV5-1 to TRBJ1-4; D is ambiguous. The CDR3 runs to 16 residues. V shed 1 base and J shed 3 bases, with 13 bases lying between them. Per the germline V gene, CDR1 is SGHRS and CDR2 is YFSETQ. In DNA form, the CDR3 reads TGCGCCAGCAGCTTGAATGAGTGGAGCCCTAATGAAAAACTGTTTTTT. The encoded protein is CASSLNEWSPNEKLFF.

The rearrangement links TRBV19 to TRBJ2-2; tentative D call: TRBD2 (5 bases). Germline CDR1 reads LNHDA; CDR2 reads SQIVND (reference sequence). V lost 7 bases and J 0 bases, leaving 15 bases between the germline ends. The CDR3 runs 16 residues. The CDR3 is CASMRWSGTNTGELFF. CDR3 bases: TGTGCCAGTATGAGGTGGTCGGGGACGAACACCGGGGAGCTGTTTTTT.

This chain joins TRBV6-6 and TRBJ2-3; maybe TRBD2 (5 bases). V was cut by 2 bases and J by 7 bases, with 13 bases left in between. This CDR3 is built from 14 residues. From germline, CDR1 is MNHNY and CDR2 SVGAGI (reference sequence). CDR3 sequence reads: CASSYETAGYTQYF. CDR3 nucleotides: TGTGCCAGCAGTTACGAAACGGCGGGTTATACGCAGTATTTT.

The chain is built from TRBV7-9 and TRBJ2-3; 14 nucleotides match TRBD2. Trimming at V came to 4 bases and at J to 1 base, leaving 4 bases not matched to a gene. CDR1 is SEHNR and CDR2 is FQNEAQ in the germline V gene (reference sequence). The CDR3 has 17 residues. This CDR3 reads CASSSGLAGGRTDTQYF. In nucleotides, the CDR3 is TGTGCCAGCAGCTCCGGACTAGCGGGGGGCCGCACAGATACGCAGTATTTT.

The chain couples TRBV12-3 or TRBV12-4 to TRBJ2-5; the D gene is possibly TRBD2 (5 bases). V lost 6 bases, J lost 7 bases, and 15 bases lay in between. CDR3 length equals 13 residues. The CDR3: CASSSTGRGTQYF. CDR3 nucleotides: TGTGCCAGCAGCTCGACTGGTCGGGGGACCCAGTACTTC.

The rearrangement joins TRBV11-3 to TRBJ1-6, with 9 bases that match TRBD1. After removal of 0 bases from V and 5 bases from J, the junction contained 2 bases not matched to a gene. The germline CDR1 and CDR2 sequences are SGHNT and YENEEA. The CDR3 sequence is 16 residues long. DNA of the CDR3: TGTGCCAGCAGCTTAGATTGGACAGGGGATAATTCACCCCTCCACTTT. Amino acid sequence: CASSLDWTGDNSPLHF.

The V call is TRBV19, the J call TRBJ1-1; 8 bases are a match to TRBD1. This CDR3 comprises 15 residues. Germline assignment: CDR1 LNHDA and CDR2 SQIVND (reference sequence). After removal of 5 bases from V and 0 bases from J, the junction contained 5 bases not matched to a gene. The CDR3 protein is CASSPRTGMNTEAFF. CDR3 DNA: TGTGCCAGTAGTCCAAGGACAGGGATGAACACTGAAGCTTTCTTT.

This rearrangement joins TRBV5-5 to TRBJ2-7; a possible D gene is TRBD2 (7 bases). The CDR3 spans 16 residues. Trimming took 4 bases from V and 7 from J, leaving 24 bases between them. Germline-derived CDR1 and CDR2 are SGHKS and YYEKEE (reference sequence). CDR3 residues: CASSVIQGAGAREQYF. CDR3 bases: TGTGCCAGCAGCGTAATACAGGGCGCGGGGGCCCGGGAGCAGTACTTC.

V and J are TRBV28 and TRBJ1-4, with D tentatively TRBD1 (5 bases). This CDR3 has 15 residues. Germline-derived CDR1 and CDR2 are MDHEN and SYDVKM. Trimming removed 3 bases at V and 0 bases at J, with 8 bases between. The CDR3 DNA reads as TGTGCCAGCAGTTTGGACACCTCAACTAATGAAAAACTGTTTTTT. This gives the protein CASSLDTSTNEKLFF.

The CDR3 nucleotides are TGTGCCAGCAGTTACGGAGCTCCGAACACCGGGGAGCTGTTTTTT. Translating gives CASSYGAPNTGELFF. The J gene is TRBJ2-2, the V gene TRBV6-2 or TRBV6-3; D uncertain. Trimming pared 2 bases from V and 0 bases from J, leaving 7 bases between. This CDR3 comprises 15 residues. The germline CDR1 and CDR2 sequences are MNHEY and SVGEGT.

The V and J genes are TRBV5-4 and TRBJ2-2, with D maybe TRBD1 (6 bases). In germline, CDR1 is SGHNT, CDR2 YYREEE (reference sequence). This CDR3 has 15 residues. The V end lost 4 bases, the J end lost 0 bases, and 10 bases lay between the germline ends. In DNA, the CDR3 is TGTGCCAGCAGCCCCGGGACAACGAACACCGGGGAGCTGTTTTTT. It encodes CASSPGTTNTGELFF.

The gene calls are TRBV9 and TRBJ1-1; 10 nucleotides align to TRBD1. Germline loops: CDR1 SGDLS, CDR2 YYNGEE. The CDR3 is made up of 19 amino acids. Trimming removed 0 bases from V and 3 bases from J; junction bases left unmatched: 14. The CDR3 DNA follows: TGTGCCAGCAGCGTAGCCCCCCGGACAGGGGGTCTGGGAGACACTGAAGCTTTCTTT. Amino acids: CASSVAPRTGGLGDTEAFF.

The sample holds many counts of this clone. The J gene is TRBJ2-1, the V gene TRBV3-1 (or the pseudogene TRBV3-2), with 9 nucleotides matching TRBD1. J was trimmed by 9 bases and V by 4 bases; bases with no gene match: 10. CDR1 is LGHDT, CDR2 YNNKEL, per germline (reference sequence). The CDR3 totals 15 residues. In DNA, the CDR3 is TGTGCCAGCAGCCTGACCGGGACAGGGTACGGTGAGCAGTTCTTC. It translates to CASSLTGTGYGEQFF.

The rearrangement joins TRBV10-1 to TRBJ1-3; maybe TRBD1 (5 bases). There are 14 residues in the CDR3. Germline loops: CDR1 WNHNN, CDR2 SYGVQD (reference sequence). V shed 3 bases and J shed 4 bases, with 10 bases lying between them. CDR3 region: CASSEARAGNTIYF. The DNA for the CDR3 is TGCGCCAGCAGTGAAGCCAGGGCGGGAAACACCATATATTTT.

The chain uses TRBV6-5 and TRBJ1-2; D may be TRBD1 (6 bases). V was clipped by 7 bases and J by 2 bases, with 8 bases between them. The CDR3 consists of 12 residues. The germline CDR1 and CDR2 sequences are MNHEY and SVGAGI. As DNA, the CDR3 is TGTGCCAGCAAACAGGGAAACTATGGCTACACCTTC. Protein: CASKQGNYGYTF.

The chain employs TRBV5-1 and TRBJ1-2; D is unclear. CDR1 SGHRS and CDR2 YFSETQ come from the germline V gene. V dropped 4 bases and J dropped 4 bases, with 17 bases sitting between them. CDR3 length: 15 residues. This CDR3 is CASSLAPELPYGYTF. In DNA form, the CDR3 reads TGCGCCAGCAGCCTAGCCCCTGAGCTTCCCTATGGCTACACCTTC.

This rearrangement joins TRBV10-3 to TRBJ2-5, with 7 bases that match TRBD2. The CDR3 contains 16 residues. V was clipped by 9 bases and J by 3 bases; unmatched bases: 16. Germline values: CDR1 ENHRY, CDR2 SYGVKD. The CDR3 region is CAIASGTGGREETQYF. The CDR3 nucleotides are TGTGCCATTGCCTCCGGGACCGGCGGGAGAGAAGAGACCCAGTACTTC.

V is TRBV6-5 and J is TRBJ2-1; the match to TRBD1 covers 10 bases. CDR1 and CDR2 (germline): MNHEY, SVGAGI. The CDR3 length is 15 residues. V was clipped by 6 bases and J by 2 bases; unmatched bases: 4. The CDR3 spells CASRATGGPYNEQFF. The CDR3 DNA reads as TGTGCCAGCAGAGCGACAGGGGGCCCCTACAATGAGCAGTTCTTC.

This sequence joins TRBV11-2 and TRBJ1-4; TRBD1 aligns across 10 bases. The CDR3 consists of 14 residues. V dropped 5 bases and J dropped 6; count of bases not matched to a gene: 3. Germline CDR1 and CDR2: SGHAT and FQNNGV. CDR3 nucleotides: TGTGCCAGCAGCCCCGGGACAGGGGATGAAAAACTGTTTTTT. It specifies CASSPGTGDEKLFF.

A single count supports this clone. This sequence joins TRBV12-5 and TRBJ2-7; D is possibly TRBD2 (5 bases). This CDR3 has 13 amino acids. The germline V gene has CDR1 LGHNT and CDR2 FRNRAP. V lost 1 base and J 5 bases, leaving 9 bases between the germline ends. The CDR3 protein is CASGLATGNEQYF. The CDR3 nucleotides are TGTGCTAGTGGTTTGGCTACGGGAAACGAGCAGTACTTC.

The J gene is TRBJ2-1, the V gene TRBV7-6, with no clear D. Germline V CDR1 and CDR2: SGHVS, FNYEAQ. Trimming removed 1 base from V and 10 bases from J, with 14 bases in between. The CDR3 consists of 14 residues. The CDR3: CASSLGTLVWEQFF. In nucleotides, the CDR3 is TGTGCCAGCAGCTTAGGCACCCTAGTGTGGGAGCAGTTCTTC.

This sequence joins TRBV6-5 and TRBJ2-7; D is unresolved. The CDR3 extends over 16 amino acids. V was trimmed by 0 bases and J by 0 bases, leaving 12 bases between them. The germline V gene encodes CDR1 MNHEY and CDR2 SVGAGI. The CDR3 protein is CASSYSPSKPSYEQYF. The DNA for the CDR3 is TGTGCCAGCAGTTACTCGCCCTCCAAGCCCTCCTACGAGCAGTACTTC.

V is TRBV3-1 (or the pseudogene TRBV3-2) and J is TRBJ2-5; 8 nucleotides line up with TRBD2. Trimming removed 5 bases from V and 6 bases from J; junction bases left unmatched: 14. CDR3 length equals 16 residues. Germline V lookup: CDR1 LGHDT, CDR2 YNNKEL (reference sequence). Here the CDR3 reads CASSFDTGGARKTQYF. DNA of the CDR3: TGTGCCAGCAGCTTCGACACGGGGGGGGCCAGAAAGACCCAGTACTTC.

V and J are TRBV6-2 or TRBV6-3 and TRBJ2-5; D might be TRBD1 (6 bases). CDR1 and CDR2 from the germline V gene are MNHEY and SVGEGT. The CDR3 covers 17 residues. V lost 5 bases and J 2 bases, leaving 21 bases between the germline ends. The DNA of the CDR3 is TGTGCCAGCAGTCCCGGGCAGGGGTTTTCAGGACAAGAGACCCAGTACTTC. Its protein is CASSPGQGFSGQETQYF.

This clone was found a few times. The gene calls are TRBV15 and TRBJ2-5; D is perhaps TRBD2 (6 bases). Germline lookup yields CDR1 LNHNV and CDR2 YYDKDF (reference sequence). Trimming removed 4 bases at V and 5 bases at J, with 14 bases between. There are 14 residues in the CDR3. As DNA, the CDR3 is TGTGCCACCAGCACCGGGACTCGCAGGGAGACCCAGTACTTC. Its protein is CATSTGTRRETQYF.

CDR3 residues: CASSIGGQGLRRQYF. The CDR3 DNA reads as TGTGCCAGTAGTATAGGGGGACAGGGCCTTCGACGGCAGTACTTC. The V gene is TRBV19, the J gene TRBJ2-7, with 9 bases matching TRBD1. After removal of 1 base from V and 9 bases from J, the junction contained 10 bases not matched to a gene. The length of the CDR3 is 15 residues. From germline, CDR1 is LNHDA and CDR2 SQIVND (reference sequence).

This chain links TRBV5-6 with TRBJ2-3; D is ambiguous. Trimming pared 2 bases from V and 3 bases from J, leaving 19 bases between. Germline V lookup: CDR1 SGHDT, CDR2 YYEEEE. CDR3 length: 17 residues. The CDR3 spells CASSFFLSRFNTDTQYF. DNA of the CDR3: TGTGCCAGCAGCTTCTTTCTCAGCAGGTTCAATACAGATACGCAGTATTTT.

This sequence joins TRBV5-1 and TRBJ2-3; 9 bases line up with TRBD2. V was clipped by 7 bases and J by 3 bases; unmatched bases: 9. The germline CDR1 and CDR2 sequences are SGHRS and YFSETQ. The CDR3 runs to 15 residues. Here the CDR3 reads CASGLVAGVTDTQYF. The CDR3 DNA sequence: TGCGCCAGCGGATTAGTAGCGGGGGTGACAGATACGCAGTATTTT.

V usage is TRBV5-1 and J usage is TRBJ2-5; weak D call: TRBD1 (5 bases). Trimming removed 4 bases from V and 2 bases from J, with 12 bases in between. Germline assignment: CDR1 SGHRS and CDR2 YFSETQ. The CDR3 loop spans 14 amino acids. The CDR3 here is CASSPGYGQETQYF. The CDR3 DNA reads as TGCGCCAGCAGCCCAGGGTACGGACAAGAGACCCAGTACTTC.